This passage covers 11 T cell receptor beta chains from one sample sequenced in a study of neoadjuvant anti-PD-1 for oral cavity cancer. TCRdb keeps only in-frame clones here, not all; method: immunoSEQ multiplex PCR. Seen here are approximately 32,000 clones, more than 75% observed once, and the top ten hold roughly 3.6%. The material was PBMCs, obtained before nivolumab (anti-PD-1) treatment. The receptors shown here come from a person aged 35-79 years with oral cavity squamous cell carcinoma.

This clone was detected only once. The chain joins TRBV28 to TRBJ1-5; D is ambiguous. Trimming shortened V by 6 bases and J by 2 bases, and 5 bases separated the two germline ends. This CDR3 comprises 12 residues. CDR1 is MDHEN, CDR2 SYDVKM, per germline. The CDR3 protein is CASSGRNQPQHF. CDR3 nucleotide sequence: TGTGCCAGCAGCGGACGCAATCAGCCCCAGCATTTT.

A few counts support this clone. Different DNA sequences within this sample yield the same CDR3. The CDR3 spells CASSSTANTGELFF. CDR3 nucleotide sequence: TGCGCCAGCAGCTCAACAGCCAACACCGGGGAGCTGTTTTTT. The genes are TRBV5-1 and TRBJ2-2; D is ambiguous. The CDR3 has 14 amino acids. V gave up 3 bases and J gave up 2 bases, with 8 bases separating them. The germline V gene encodes CDR1 SGHRS and CDR2 YFSETQ.

The gene calls are TRBV6-6 and TRBJ2-1; TRBD2 matches at 10 bases. V lost 3 bases, J lost 8 bases, and 7 bases stayed unmatched. This CDR3 spans 15 amino acids. The V gene's germline CDR1 is MNHNY and CDR2 SVGAGI (reference sequence). The CDR3 reads CASSYKRGGYDEQFF. The CDR3 nucleotides are TGTGCCAGCAGTTATAAGCGGGGGGGGTACGATGAGCAGTTCTTC.

This rearrangement joins TRBV28 to TRBJ1-2; D gene unclear. The germline gives CDR1 MDHEN, CDR2 SYDVKM. CDR3 length: 12 residues. V lost 7 bases, J lost 2 bases, and 8 bases lay in between. The CDR3 is CASTDGNYGYTF. The CDR3 DNA is TGTGCCAGCACGGACGGAAACTATGGCTACACCTTC.

The V gene is TRBV29-1, the J gene TRBJ2-2; D gene ambiguous. V lost 4 bases to trimming and J lost 6 bases, with 9 bases between them. Germline V lookup: CDR1 SQVTM, CDR2 ANQGSEA. CDR3 length: 12 residues. The DNA of the CDR3 is TGCAGCGTTGGCCGAGAGGCCGGGGAGCTGTTTTTT. Its protein product is CSVGREAGELFF.

The J gene is TRBJ1-6, the V gene TRBV7-6; D possibly corresponds to TRBD1 (5 bases). From germline, CDR1 is SGHVS and CDR2 FNYEAQ. Deletions cut 5 bases from V and 9 bases from J, with 14 bases between. CDR3 length: 14 amino acids. The CDR3 spells CASSAPGRASPLHF. DNA for the CDR3: TGTGCCAGCAGCGCCCCAGGGAGGGCTTCACCCCTCCACTTT.

The CDR3 loop is CASSLSGTGYNEQFF. The CDR3 bases are TGTGCCAGCAGTTTATCCGGGACAGGCTACAATGAGCAGTTCTTC. This sequence joins TRBV6-5 and TRBJ2-1; TRBD1 agrees at 8 bases. V gave up 4 bases and J gave up 3 bases; unmatched junction bases: 5. This CDR3 has 15 amino acids. Germline assignment: CDR1 MNHEY and CDR2 SVGAGI.

The chain combines TRBV6-8 with TRBJ1-2; D possibly corresponds to TRBD1 (5 bases). V dropped 8 bases and J dropped 6 bases, with 19 bases sitting between them. CDR3 length: 14 residues. CDR1 and CDR2 (germline): MNHGY, SAAAGT. CDR3 sequence: CASPSRKIQDGYTF. The CDR3 nucleotides read TGTGCCAGCCCCTCGAGGAAAATACAGGATGGCTACACCTTC.

V usage is TRBV5-6 and J usage is TRBJ1-2; TRBD1 is a possible D gene (5 bases). This CDR3 is 15 amino acids long. The germline V gene has CDR1 SGHDT and CDR2 YYEEEE. Trimming removed 0 bases from V and 1 base from J, with 10 bases in between. As DNA, the CDR3 is TGTGCCAGCAGCTTGGGGCAGGGACTTAACTATGGCTACACCTTC. Protein sequence: CASSLGQGLNYGYTF.

V usage is TRBV6-5 and J usage is TRBJ2-7, with D possibly TRBD2 on 6 matching bases. Germline V gives CDR1 MNHEY, CDR2 SVGAGI. Trimming removed 2 bases from V and 4 bases from J, with 15 bases in between. The CDR3 is 15 amino acids. In nucleotides, the CDR3 is TGTGCCAGCAGTTACGCCGTTGGGGGGAGTTACGAGCAGTACTTC. Its protein product is CASSYAVGGSYEQYF.

V usage is TRBV4-1 and J usage is TRBJ1-4, with D perhaps matching TRBD1 (5 bases). CDR1 is MGHRA, CDR2 YSYEKL, per germline. The CDR3 sequence is 16 residues long. Trimming cost V 1 base and J 4 bases, with 13 bases left between them. CDR3 residues: CASSQGLQAINEKLFF. The CDR3 coding sequence is TGCGCCAGCAGCCAAGGTCTACAGGCGATTAATGAAAAACTGTTTTTT.